Shown below are 32 T cell receptor beta chains from a single sample sequenced in a study of blood T cells in healthy people across ages. Primers used in a second PCR of about 7 to 12 cycles were a sample-barcoded 5' primer and a J-beta primer mix. TCRdb used MiXCR to reprocess the 5' RACE reads, holding one entry per CDR3 protein. The sample holds 1.5 million to 1.8 million distinct CDR3 sequences, around 40% seen once. The sequenced sample was blood. The receptors originated from a woman younger than 35 in good health.

This clonotype was picked up one time. The V gene is TRBV6-2 or TRBV6-3, the J gene TRBJ2-4, with D unclear. CDR1 is MNHEY, CDR2 SVGEGT, per germline. The CDR3 runs to 13 residues. The V end lost 4 bases, the J end lost 3 bases, and 7 bases lay between the germline ends. The CDR3 DNA sequence: TGTGCCAGCAGTTTGGCAGGCAAAAACATTCAGTACTTC. Protein: CASSLAGKNIQYF.

This clonotype was found a few times. The gene calls are TRBV7-2 and TRBJ1-5; no reliable D call. The CDR3 length is 12 residues. Germline CDR1 reads SGHTA; CDR2 reads FQGNSA. V was clipped by 1 base and J by 9 bases, with 7 bases between them. This CDR3 is CASSLDYGPQHF. The CDR3 coding sequence is TGTGCCAGCAGCTTAGATTACGGGCCCCAGCATTTT.

The rearrangement uses TRBV9 and TRBJ2-7, with 7 bases fitting TRBD1. This CDR3 contains 16 residues. Trimming at V came to 4 bases and at J to 2 bases, leaving 12 bases not matched to a gene. Germline loops: CDR1 SGDLS, CDR2 YYNGEE. The CDR3 reads CASSPSPGDRAYEQYF. CDR3 nucleotide sequence: TGTGCCAGCAGCCCGAGCCCCGGGGACAGAGCCTACGAGCAGTACTTC.

This rearrangement joins TRBV6-6 to TRBJ2-3; 11 nucleotides line up with TRBD2. The J segment lost 7 bases and the V segment lost 2 bases, leaving 11 bases of the junction unmatched. The CDR3 runs 17 residues. The germline V gene encodes CDR1 MNHNY and CDR2 SVGAGI (reference sequence). The CDR3 loop is CASSYGLAGPPHNTQYF. The DNA for the CDR3 is TGTGCCAGCAGTTACGGACTAGCGGGCCCTCCCCATAATACGCAGTATTTT.

This clonotype was observed a handful of times. The chain has TRBV7-9 and TRBJ1-6; D perhaps matches TRBD1 (5 bases). The germline V gene has CDR1 SEHNR and CDR2 FQNEAQ (reference sequence). This CDR3 region has 14 residues. V lost 8 bases and J lost 6, with 14 bases in between. The CDR3 is CASGSGTINSPLHF. CDR3 in DNA: TGTGCCAGCGGATCCGGGACGATTAATTCACCCCTCCACTTT.

The rearrangement links TRBV9 to TRBJ2-5; D remains ambiguous. The CDR3 covers 13 residues. Trimming pared 3 bases from V and 5 bases from J, leaving 11 bases between. In germline, CDR1 is SGDLS, CDR2 YYNGEE. For the CDR3, the DNA is TGTGCCAGCAGCGCGCTCCTCGGGGAGACCCAGTACTTC. Translated: CASSALLGETQYF.

The CDR3 sequence is CASTTPSGGGLQPLHF. The CDR3 region has the DNA TGTGCCAGCACCACCCCTTCGGGCGGGGGATTACAACCCCTCCACTTT. The chain employs TRBV28 and TRBJ1-6; D is possibly TRBD1 (5 bases). Trimming cost V 7 bases and J 12 bases, with 25 bases left between them. Germline loops: CDR1 MDHEN, CDR2 SYDVKM. CDR3 size: 16 residues.

This clonotype showed up just a few times. The chain is built from TRBV12-3 or TRBV12-4 and TRBJ2-7; D is uncertain. This CDR3 contains 11 residues. Trimming shortened V by 3 bases and J by 5 bases, and 5 bases separated the two germline ends. For the CDR3, the DNA is TGTGCCAGCAGTTTTAACGACGAGCAGTACTTC. It is translated as CASSFNDEQYF.

The chain joins TRBV27 to TRBJ2-7; 9 bases fit TRBD2. Trimming removed 5 bases from V and 3 bases from J; junction bases left unmatched: 5. Germline CDR1 is MNHEY and CDR2 is SMNVEV (reference sequence). CDR3 length equals 14 residues. CDR3 in DNA: TGTGCCAGCAGTCATAGCGGGAGTAACTACGAGCAGTACTTC. This gives the protein CASSHSGSNYEQYF.

This clonotype was seen a handful of times. V is TRBV14 and J is TRBJ2-7; TRBD1 aligns across 8 bases. CDR1 and CDR2 (germline): SGHDN, FVKESK. V shed 0 bases and J 7 bases; nucleotides not matched to a gene: 8. The CDR3 has 15 amino acids. The DNA of the CDR3 is TGTGCCAGCAGCCAAGATTGGACAGGGCGTCGGGAGCAGTACTTC. This encodes CASSQDWTGRREQYF. Variable domain in full (rest from reference TRBV14 and TRBJ2-7): EAGVTQFPSHSVIEKGQTVTLRCDPISGHDNLYWYRRVMGKEIKFLLHFVKESKQDESGMPNNRFLAERTGGTYSTLKVQPAELEDSGVYFCASSQDWTGRREQYFGPGTRLTVT.

The genes are TRBV20-1 and TRBJ1-2; D is uncertain. Between the trimmed V and J ends, which lost 8 bases and 4 bases, there was a span of 11 bases. The germline gives CDR1 DFQATT, CDR2 SNEGSKA (reference sequence). The CDR3 is 11 residues long. In DNA, the CDR3 is TGCAGTCCGAAGACACTCTATGGCTACACCTTC. Its translation: CSPKTLYGYTF.

This clonotype was seen once. The chain carries TRBV7-2 and TRBJ2-3; TRBD2 matches 11 bases. J gave up 6 bases and V 5 bases, and 10 bases lay outside the gene matches. The CDR3 has 16 amino acids. Germline CDR1 and CDR2: SGHTA and FQGNSA. CDR3 residues: CASSPRTSGRRDTQYF. CDR3 sequence (DNA): TGTGCCAGCAGCCCCCGAACTAGCGGGAGAAGGGATACGCAGTATTTT.

The chain links TRBV29-1 to TRBJ2-7; D remains ambiguous. Per the germline V gene, CDR1 is SQVTM and CDR2 is ANQGSEA. This CDR3 contains 14 residues. Trimming took off 3 bases at V and 2 bases at J, with 14 bases between the two ends. Here the CDR3 reads CSVEVGTSTYEQYF. The CDR3 coding sequence is TGCAGCGTTGAGGTGGGCACCAGCACCTACGAGCAGTACTTC.

This clonotype occurred a few times. The rearrangement joins TRBV20-1 to TRBJ2-3; 13 nucleotides agree with TRBD2. The germline gives CDR1 DFQATT, CDR2 SNEGSKA (reference sequence). J was trimmed by 5 bases and V by 5 bases; bases with no gene match: 7. The CDR3 has 15 amino acids. CDR3 DNA sequence: TGCAGTGCTGCCCGACTAGCGGGAGGAATAGATACGCAGTATTTT. Residues: CSAARLAGGIDTQYF.

As for this clonotype: In this CDR3 the conserved last residue, phenylalanine or tryptophan, is missing, so a read error is likely. The gene calls are TRBV9 and TRBJ1-2, with D possibly matching TRBD1 (6 bases). Trimming removed 3 bases at V and 0 bases at J, with 12 bases between. The CDR3 is made up of 15 amino acids. In germline, CDR1 is SGDLS, CDR2 YYNGEE. The chain's CDR3 is CASSAGHRANYGYTI. CDR3 bases: TGTGCCAGCAGCGCCGGACACAGGGCTAACTATGGCTACACCATC.

This clonotype has a handful of counts. The rearrangement uses TRBV9 and TRBJ2-3; 8 positions agree with TRBD1. CDR3 length: 16 residues. V was pared by 4 bases and J by 7 bases, with 14 bases of the junction left unmatched. The germline CDR1 and CDR2 sequences are SGDLS and YYNGEE. CDR3 region: CASSPRTGSLVYTQYF. The CDR3 DNA reads as TGTGCCAGCAGCCCCCGGACAGGGTCGTTAGTCTATACGCAGTATTTT.

This chain connects TRBV2 to TRBJ2-7, with D uncertain. The CDR3 totals 14 residues. Germline CDR1 reads SNHLY; CDR2 reads FYNNEI. Trimming took off 4 bases at V and 0 bases at J, with 10 bases between the two ends. In DNA, the CDR3 is TGTGCCAGCAGTGGGAAAGGAAGCTCCTACGAGCAGTACTTC. Its protein product is CASSGKGSSYEQYF. Variable domain in full (rest from reference TRBV2 and TRBJ2-7): EPEVTQTPSHQVTQMGQEVILRCVPISNHLYFYWYRQILGQKVEFLVSFYNNEISEKSEIFDDQFSVERPDGSNFTLKIRSTKLEDSAMYFCASSGKGSSYEQYFGPGTRLTVT.

V and J are TRBV11-3 and TRBJ2-2, with TRBD2 as a possible D gene (6 bases). Trimming took 4 bases from V and 3 from J, leaving 12 bases between them. Germline values: CDR1 SGHNT, CDR2 YENEEA. This CDR3 has 15 amino acids. Here the CDR3 DNA reads TGTGCCAGCAGCTCGTGGACTACCGACACCGGGGAGCTGTTTTTT. It specifies CASSSWTTDTGELFF.

The chain couples TRBV29-1 to TRBJ2-1, with 7 bases lining up with TRBD2. TRBJ2-7 explains the end of the DNA better; the J call may be wrong. This CDR3 region has 12 residues. Germline-derived CDR1 and CDR2 are SQVTM and ANQGSEA. The CDR3 region has the DNA TGCAGTGCTAGAGCGGGGCCCAATGAGCAGTACTTC. Protein: CSARAGPNEQYF.

The J gene is TRBJ2-1, the V gene TRBV15, with a weak D call TRBD2 (6 bases). This CDR3 has 16 amino acids. CDR1 is LNHNV and CDR2 is YYDKDF in the germline V gene (reference sequence). V gave up 7 bases and J gave up 5 bases, with 21 bases separating them. The DNA for the CDR3 is TGTGCCACCACCCCCGTTACTAGCAGACCCGACAATGAGCAGTTCTTC. It codes for CATTPVTSRPDNEQFF.

The chain joins TRBV9 to TRBJ2-3; 11 bases line up with TRBD2. This CDR3 has 16 residues. Germline CDR1 SGDLS, CDR2 YYNGEE. Losses at the gene ends were 4 bases for V and 0 bases for J; bases not matched to a gene: 4. CDR3: CASSSSGGTSTDTQYF. For the CDR3, the DNA is TGTGCCAGCAGCTCTAGCGGGGGGACGAGCACAGATACGCAGTATTTT.

This clonotype was seen repeatedly, ten times or more. The rearrangement uses TRBV24-1 and TRBJ1-5, with TRBD1 matching over 10 bases. The junction had 5 bases not matched to a gene; V was cut back by 4 bases and J by 6 bases. The germline V gene encodes CDR1 KGHDR and CDR2 SFDVKD. The CDR3 consists of 15 residues. The CDR3 loop is CATSESGTGVQPQHF. CDR3 bases: TGTGCCACCAGTGAAAGCGGGACAGGGGTTCAGCCCCAGCATTTT.

As regards this clonotype: One end of the junction does not line up with germline, which may come from a read error. The rearrangement links TRBV6-2 or TRBV6-3 to TRBJ1-1; TRBD1 might be the D (5 bases). CDR1 is MNHEY, CDR2 SVGEGT, per germline. CDR3 length: 14 amino acids. CDR3 in amino acids: CASSNSGLRPEAFF. The CDR3 bases are TGTGCCAGCAGTAACTCGGGACTACGCCCTGAAGCTTTCTTT.

The V call is TRBV6-5, the J call TRBJ2-1; maybe TRBD1 (6 bases). V shed 8 bases and J shed 1 base, with 18 bases lying between them. The CDR3 has 16 amino acids. Germline V gives CDR1 MNHEY, CDR2 SVGAGI. CDR3 amino acids: CASAVTYRASYNEQFF. The CDR3 DNA reads as TGTGCCAGCGCCGTTACTTACAGGGCGTCCTACAATGAGCAGTTCTTC.

The chain links TRBV20-1 to TRBJ2-2, with D hard to call. Trimming cost V 4 bases and J 6 bases, with 15 bases left between them. There are 14 residues in the CDR3. The V gene's germline CDR1 is DFQATT and CDR2 SNEGSKA (reference sequence). The CDR3 region is CSATPGNRAGELFF. Written as DNA, the CDR3 is TGCAGTGCTACTCCGGGTAACCGGGCCGGGGAGCTGTTTTTT.

The genes are TRBV5-8 and TRBJ2-7, with 7 bases matching TRBD1. This CDR3 is built from 16 residues. Germline CDR1 is SGHTS and CDR2 is YDEGEE. V trimming: 2 bases; J trimming: 5 bases; junction bases outside the gene matches: 13. The CDR3 DNA follows: TGTGCCAGCAGCTTAAGATCGACAGGGTACGGCCACGAGCAGTACTTC. Translating it yields CASSLRSTGYGHEQYF. Using reference TRBV5-8 and TRBJ2-7 for the parts outside the CDR3, the full variable domain is EAGVTQSPTHLIKTRGQQATLRCSPISGHTSVYWYQQALGLGLQFLLWYDEGEERNRGNFPPRFSGRQFPNYSSELNVNALELEDSALYLCASSLRSTGYGHEQYFGPGTRLTVT.

There are a few counts of this clonotype. CDR3 sequence (DNA): TGTGCCAGCAGCCTTCCCGGGACAGAAAAACTGTTTTTT. The encoded protein is CASSLPGTEKLFF. The gene calls are TRBV7-2 and TRBJ1-4; D is possibly TRBD1 (6 bases). This CDR3 has 13 residues. V was trimmed by 5 bases and J by 8 bases, leaving 12 bases between them. CDR1 and CDR2 from the germline V gene are SGHTA and FQGNSA.

This clonotype was counted a few times. The V and J genes are TRBV7-2 and TRBJ1-2; D perhaps matches TRBD1 (5 bases). This CDR3 spans 15 amino acids. Trimming stripped 5 bases from V and 0 bases from J, with 13 bases between. Germline V lookup: CDR1 SGHTA, CDR2 FQGNSA. CDR3 sequence reads: CASSPSGQSNYGYTF. As DNA, the CDR3 is TGTGCCAGCAGCCCTTCAGGGCAATCTAACTATGGCTACACCTTC.

The chain links TRBV20-1 to TRBJ2-5; maybe TRBD1 (7 bases). Trimming took 5 bases from V and 11 from J, leaving 36 bases between them. Germline CDR1 is DFQATT and CDR2 is SNEGSKA (reference sequence). This CDR3 contains 18 residues. The CDR3 DNA sequence: TGCAGTGCTCCACTGAAACAGGGGAGACGGGAGAGTTGGAATGAGCAGTACTTC. As protein: CSAPLKQGRRESWNEQYF.

This clonotype was counted only a few times. The gene calls are TRBV18 and TRBJ1-4; unclear D gene. CDR3 length equals 13 residues. The V gene lost 2 bases and the J gene lost 6 bases, with 7 bases spanning the gap. Germline CDR1 reads KGHSH; CDR2 reads LQKENI. CDR3 DNA sequence: TGTGCCAGCTCACCAATGCAAGATGAAAAACTGTTTTTT. Its protein product is CASSPMQDEKLFF.

This clonotype was picked up a small number of times. This chain joins TRBV20-1 and TRBJ2-3; D gene unclear. V dropped 3 bases and J dropped 0 bases, with 19 bases sitting between them. The CDR3 contains 17 residues. Germline CDR1 reads DFQATT; CDR2 reads SNEGSKA (reference sequence). The DNA for the CDR3 is TGCAGTGCTAGCGGATTCGGAACGACTCTCAGCACAGATACGCAGTATTTT. Translated: CSASGFGTTLSTDTQYF.

In its sample, this clonotype was seen a few times. This chain links TRBV9 with TRBJ2-7; 8 nucleotides match TRBD1. Trimming removed 4 bases from V and 4 bases from J; junction bases left unmatched: 10. Per germline, CDR1 SGDLS and CDR2 YYNGEE. This CDR3 has 15 amino acids. The CDR3 region has the DNA TGTGCCAGCAGCCCCCGGGACAGGTCCTGGTACGAGCAGTACTTC. It translates to CASSPRDRSWYEQYF.